This passage covers 11 T cell receptor beta chains from one sample sequenced in a study of T-cell reconstitution after alpha-beta-depleted transplantation in children. The TCRbeta library incorporated unique molecular identifiers. TCRdb used MiXCR to reprocess the PCR reads, holding one entry per CDR3 protein. Among 900,000 or so distinct CDR3 sequences listed, around 15% were seen once. This material consisted of PBMCs, mostly from graft donor cells, taken 360 days after TCRalphabeta/CD19-depleted stem cell transplant. These receptor sequences come from a male patient younger than 18 who had a stem cell transplant for acute lymphoblastic leukemia, so the T cells may come from the graft donor.

The CDR3 region has the DNA TGTGCCACCCAGGCGGGGAACACTGAAGCTTTCTTT. This translates into CATQAGNTEAFF. The genes are TRBV19 and TRBJ1-1; unclear D gene. V shed 10 bases and J shed 1 base, with 10 bases lying between them. Germline V CDR1 and CDR2: LNHDA, SQIVND (reference sequence). The CDR3 sequence is 12 residues long.

In its sample, this clonotype was seen a few times. The chain recombines TRBV6-2 or TRBV6-3 with TRBJ2-3, with D possibly being TRBD2 (6 bases). Germline V CDR1 and CDR2: MNHEY, SVGEGT. V gave up 5 bases and J gave up 5 bases, with 14 bases separating them. This CDR3 has 14 amino acids. The CDR3 DNA follows: TGTGCCAGCAGTCTTTGGACTAAACGAGATACGCAGTATTTT. This codes for CASSLWTKRDTQYF.

The chain carries TRBV20-1 and TRBJ2-1, with 7 bases aligning to TRBD1. V shed 4 bases, J shed 6 bases, and the junction held 6 bases outside the gene matches. Looked up from germline, CDR1 is DFQATT and CDR2 is SNEGSKA (reference sequence). There are 13 residues in the CDR3. The CDR3: CSAMKGQINEQFF. The CDR3 bases are TGCAGTGCTATGAAGGGACAGATCAATGAGCAGTTCTTC.

CDR3 protein: CASSFPPGRSYNEQFF. CDR3 DNA sequence: TGTGCCAGCAGCTTCCCCCCGGGAAGATCCTACAATGAGCAGTTCTTC. The V call is TRBV9, the J call TRBJ2-1; TRBD2 is a possible D gene (5 bases). The V end lost 4 bases, the J end lost 1 base, and 15 bases lay between the germline ends. The length of the CDR3 is 16 residues. CDR1 is SGDLS and CDR2 is YYNGEE in the germline V gene.

The J gene is TRBJ2-3, the V gene TRBV5-6; no clear D. Germline CDR1 reads SGHDT; CDR2 reads YYEEEE. Trimming cost V 2 bases and J 0 bases, with 10 bases left between them. The CDR3 totals 15 residues. As DNA, the CDR3 is TGTGCCAGCAGCTTTACGACTGGGAGCACAGATACGCAGTATTTT. It specifies CASSFTTGSTDTQYF.

This clonotype showed up many times. The chain couples TRBV7-9 to TRBJ2-2; D not resolved. The CDR3 consists of 13 residues. The germline CDR1 and CDR2 sequences are SEHNR and FQNEAQ (reference sequence). Deletions cut 5 bases from V and 6 bases from J, with 10 bases between. In DNA form, the CDR3 reads TGTGCCAGCAGCACGACGCGCGCCGGGGAGCTGTTTTTT. This translates into CASSTTRAGELFF.

This clonotype was found a few times. This chain connects TRBV5-1 to TRBJ2-1; a weak D match, TRBD2 (7 bases). This CDR3 is 15 amino acids long. V gave up 4 bases and J gave up 4 bases, with 15 bases separating them. The germline V gene encodes CDR1 SGHRS and CDR2 YFSETQ. CDR3 DNA: TGCGCCAGCAGCGCCTGGAGGGGGGGGTACAATGAGCAGTTCTTC. Protein product: CASSAWRGGYNEQFF.

The chain links TRBV7-3 to TRBJ1-1; possible D gene TRBD1, 5 bases. The germline V gene encodes CDR1 SGHTA and CDR2 FQGTGA. V was pared by 2 bases and J by 0 bases, with 10 bases between. The CDR3 spans 15 residues. CDR3 coding DNA: TGTGCCAGCAGCTTACATCCGACAGTGAACACTGAAGCTTTCTTT. Encoded protein: CASSLHPTVNTEAFF.

This clonotype turned up a few times. The rearrangement links TRBV6-5 to TRBJ2-7; D is perhaps TRBD1 or TRBD2 (6 bases each). V lost 2 bases and J lost 5, with 16 bases in between. Looked up from germline, CDR1 is MNHEY and CDR2 is SVGAGI. The CDR3 length is 15 residues. For the CDR3, the DNA is TGTGCCAGCAGTTACCCGGGGGCTAGGGGCGACGAGCAGTACTTC. It specifies CASSYPGARGDEQYF.

This clonotype was observed a few times. This chain uses TRBV12-5 with TRBJ2-3, with 11 positions matching TRBD2. Per the germline V gene, CDR1 is LGHNT and CDR2 is FRNRAP. The CDR3 has 15 amino acids. V was pared by 0 bases and J by 5 bases, with 1 base of the junction left unmatched. The DNA of the CDR3 is TGTGCTAGTGGTTTGGTACTAGCGGGAGTAGATACGCAGTATTTT. Translated: CASGLVLAGVDTQYF.

The CDR3: CASSLDVLPSSYNEQFF. In nucleotides, the CDR3 is TGTGCCAGCAGCTTAGATGTGCTTCCGAGCTCCTACAATGAGCAGTTCTTC. This sequence joins TRBV7-2 and TRBJ2-1; no definite D call. This CDR3 spans 17 amino acids. Germline V CDR1 and CDR2: SGHTA, FQGNSA. V lost 1 base to trimming and J lost 0 bases, with 13 bases between them.